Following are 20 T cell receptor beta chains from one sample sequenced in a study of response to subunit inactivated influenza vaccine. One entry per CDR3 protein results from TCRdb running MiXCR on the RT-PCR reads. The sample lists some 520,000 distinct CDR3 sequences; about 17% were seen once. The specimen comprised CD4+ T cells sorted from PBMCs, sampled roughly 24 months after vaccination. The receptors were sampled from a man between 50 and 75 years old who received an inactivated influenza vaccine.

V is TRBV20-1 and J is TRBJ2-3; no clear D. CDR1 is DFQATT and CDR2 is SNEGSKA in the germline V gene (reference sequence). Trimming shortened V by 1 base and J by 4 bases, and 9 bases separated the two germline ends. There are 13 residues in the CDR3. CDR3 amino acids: CSARVVIPDTQYF. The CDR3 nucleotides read TGCAGTGCTAGAGTGGTCATACCAGATACGCAGTATTTT.

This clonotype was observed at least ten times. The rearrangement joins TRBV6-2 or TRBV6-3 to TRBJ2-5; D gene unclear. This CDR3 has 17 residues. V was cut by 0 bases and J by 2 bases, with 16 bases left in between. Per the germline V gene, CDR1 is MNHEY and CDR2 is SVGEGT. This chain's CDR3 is CASSYSLVTARQETQYF. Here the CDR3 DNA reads TGTGCCAGCAGTTACTCATTGGTTACAGCGAGACAAGAGACCCAGTACTTC.

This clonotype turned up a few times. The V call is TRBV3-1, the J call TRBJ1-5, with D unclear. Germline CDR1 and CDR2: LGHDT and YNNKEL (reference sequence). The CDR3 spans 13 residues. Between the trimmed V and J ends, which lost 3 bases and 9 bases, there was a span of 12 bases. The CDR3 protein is CASSQRTAGPQHF. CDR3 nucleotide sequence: TGTGCCAGCAGCCAGAGGACGGCCGGGCCCCAGCATTTT.

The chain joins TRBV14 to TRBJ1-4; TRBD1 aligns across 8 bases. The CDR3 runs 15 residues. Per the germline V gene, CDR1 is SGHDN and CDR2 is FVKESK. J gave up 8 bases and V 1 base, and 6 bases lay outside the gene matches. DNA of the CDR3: TGTGCCAGCAGCCAAGTCGACAGGGGCAGGGAAAAACTGTTTTTT. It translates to CASSQVDRGREKLFF.

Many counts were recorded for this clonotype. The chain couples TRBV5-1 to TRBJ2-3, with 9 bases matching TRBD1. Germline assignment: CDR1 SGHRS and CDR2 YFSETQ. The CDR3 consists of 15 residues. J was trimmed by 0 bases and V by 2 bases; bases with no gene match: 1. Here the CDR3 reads CASSFGTGSTDTQYF. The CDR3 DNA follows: TGCGCCAGCAGCTTTGGGACAGGGAGCACAGATACGCAGTATTTT.

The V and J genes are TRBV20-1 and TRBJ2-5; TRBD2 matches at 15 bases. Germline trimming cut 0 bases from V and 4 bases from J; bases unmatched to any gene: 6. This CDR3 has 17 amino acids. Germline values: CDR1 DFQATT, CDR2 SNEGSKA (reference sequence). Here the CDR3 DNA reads TGCAGTGCTAGAGATCCTGGGACTAGCGGGAGGAGAGAGACCCAGTACTTC. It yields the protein CSARDPGTSGRRETQYF.

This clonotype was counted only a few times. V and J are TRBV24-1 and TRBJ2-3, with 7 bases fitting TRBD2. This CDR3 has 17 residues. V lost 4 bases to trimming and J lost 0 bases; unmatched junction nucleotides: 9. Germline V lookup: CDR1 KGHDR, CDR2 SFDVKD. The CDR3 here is CATSDFGLGASTDTQYF. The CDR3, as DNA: TGTGCCACCAGTGACTTCGGACTAGGTGCTAGCACAGATACGCAGTATTTT.

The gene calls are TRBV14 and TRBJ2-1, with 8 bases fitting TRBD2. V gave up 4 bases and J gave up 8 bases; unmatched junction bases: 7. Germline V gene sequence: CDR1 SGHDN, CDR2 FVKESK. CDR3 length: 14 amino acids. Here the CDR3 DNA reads TGTGCCAGCAGCCGGACCGGGAGGGTCTATGAGCAGTTCTTC. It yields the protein CASSRTGRVYEQFF. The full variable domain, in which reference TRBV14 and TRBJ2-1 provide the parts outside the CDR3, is EAGVTQFPSHSVIEKGQTVTLRCDPISGHDNLYWYRRVMGKEIKFLLHFVKESKQDESGMPNNRFLAERTGGTYSTLKVQPAELEDSGVYFCASSRTGRVYEQFFGPGTRLTVL.

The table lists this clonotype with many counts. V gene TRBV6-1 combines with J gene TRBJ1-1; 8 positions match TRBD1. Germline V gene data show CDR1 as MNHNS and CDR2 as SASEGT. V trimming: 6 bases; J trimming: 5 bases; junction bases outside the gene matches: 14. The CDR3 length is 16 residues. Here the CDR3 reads CASRRTGTGTLTEAFF. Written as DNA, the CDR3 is TGTGCCAGCAGACGGACAGGGACCGGAACACTGACTGAAGCTTTCTTT.

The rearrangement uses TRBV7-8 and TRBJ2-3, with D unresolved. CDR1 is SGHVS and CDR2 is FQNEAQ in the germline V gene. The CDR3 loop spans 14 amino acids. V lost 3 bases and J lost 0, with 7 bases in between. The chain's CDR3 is CASSFTPSTDTQYF. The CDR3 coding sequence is TGTGCCAGCAGCTTTACCCCTAGCACAGATACGCAGTATTTT.

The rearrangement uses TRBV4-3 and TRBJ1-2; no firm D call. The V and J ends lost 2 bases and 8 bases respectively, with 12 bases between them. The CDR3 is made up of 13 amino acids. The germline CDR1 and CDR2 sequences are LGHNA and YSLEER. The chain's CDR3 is CASSQPGNLGYTF. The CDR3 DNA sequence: TGCGCCAGCAGCCAACCGGGGAACCTAGGCTACACCTTC.

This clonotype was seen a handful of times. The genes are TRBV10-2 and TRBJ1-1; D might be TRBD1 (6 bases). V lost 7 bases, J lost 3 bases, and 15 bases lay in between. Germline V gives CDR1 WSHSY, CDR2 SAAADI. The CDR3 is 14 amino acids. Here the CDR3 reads CASIHRDRDTEAFF. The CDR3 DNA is TGCGCCAGCATTCACAGGGATAGGGACACTGAAGCTTTCTTT.

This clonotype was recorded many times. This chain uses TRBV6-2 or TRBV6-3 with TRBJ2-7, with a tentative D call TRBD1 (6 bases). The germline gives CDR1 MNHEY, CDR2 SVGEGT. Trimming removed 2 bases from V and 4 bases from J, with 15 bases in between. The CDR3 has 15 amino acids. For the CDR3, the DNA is TGTGCCAGCAGTTACCTCGGACAGATATTTTACGAGCAGTACTTC. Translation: CASSYLGQIFYEQYF.

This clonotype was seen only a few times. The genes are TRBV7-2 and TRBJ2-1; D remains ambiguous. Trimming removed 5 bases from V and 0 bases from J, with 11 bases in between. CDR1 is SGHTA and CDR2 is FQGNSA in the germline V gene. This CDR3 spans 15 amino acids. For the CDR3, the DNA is TGTGCCAGCAGCCCCGGTGAAAGCTCCTACAATGAGCAGTTCTTC. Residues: CASSPGESSYNEQFF. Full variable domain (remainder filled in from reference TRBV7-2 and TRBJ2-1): GAGVSQSPSNKVTEKGKDVELRCDPISGHTALYWYRQSLGQGLEFLIYFQGNSAPDKSGLPSDRFSAERTGGSVSTLTIQRTQQEDSAVYLCASSPGESSYNEQFFGPGTRLTVL.

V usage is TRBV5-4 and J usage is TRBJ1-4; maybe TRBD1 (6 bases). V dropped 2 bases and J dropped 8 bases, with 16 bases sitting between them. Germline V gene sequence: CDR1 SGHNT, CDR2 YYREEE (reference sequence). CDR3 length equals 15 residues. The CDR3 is CASSLSSRGGEKLFF. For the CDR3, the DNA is TGTGCCAGCAGCTTAAGCAGCAGGGGAGGCGAAAAACTGTTTTTT.

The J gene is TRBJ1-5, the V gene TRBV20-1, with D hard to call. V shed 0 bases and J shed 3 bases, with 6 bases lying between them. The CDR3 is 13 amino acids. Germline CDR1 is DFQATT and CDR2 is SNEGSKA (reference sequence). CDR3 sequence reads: CSAREVPNQPQHF. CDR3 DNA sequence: TGCAGTGCTAGAGAAGTGCCCAATCAGCCCCAGCATTTT.

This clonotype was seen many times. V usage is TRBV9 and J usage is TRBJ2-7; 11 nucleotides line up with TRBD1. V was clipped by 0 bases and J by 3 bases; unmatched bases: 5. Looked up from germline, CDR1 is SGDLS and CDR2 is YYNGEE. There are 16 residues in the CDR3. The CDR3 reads CASSVAGTGGIYEQYF. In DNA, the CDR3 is TGTGCCAGCAGCGTAGCAGGGACAGGGGGTATCTACGAGCAGTACTTC.

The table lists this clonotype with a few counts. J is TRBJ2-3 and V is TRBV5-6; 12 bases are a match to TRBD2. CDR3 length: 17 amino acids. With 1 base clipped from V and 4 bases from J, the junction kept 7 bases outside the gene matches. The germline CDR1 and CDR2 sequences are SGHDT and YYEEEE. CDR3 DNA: TGTGCCAGCAGCTTGCCGACTAGCGGGAGTATAGCAGATACGCAGTATTTT. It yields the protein CASSLPTSGSIADTQYF.

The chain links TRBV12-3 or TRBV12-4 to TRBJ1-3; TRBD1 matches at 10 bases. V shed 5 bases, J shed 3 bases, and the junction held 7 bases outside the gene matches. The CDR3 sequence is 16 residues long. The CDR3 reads CASSARDRGIGNTIYF. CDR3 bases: TGTGCCAGCAGTGCTCGGGACAGGGGAATTGGAAACACCATATATTTT.

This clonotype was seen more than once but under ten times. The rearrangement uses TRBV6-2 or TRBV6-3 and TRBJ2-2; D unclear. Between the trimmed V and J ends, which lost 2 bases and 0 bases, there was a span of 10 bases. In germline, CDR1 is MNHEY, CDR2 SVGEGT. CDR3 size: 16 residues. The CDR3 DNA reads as TGTGCCAGCAGTTACGGTTTCACGGCGAACACCGGGGAGCTGTTTTTT. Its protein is CASSYGFTANTGELFF.